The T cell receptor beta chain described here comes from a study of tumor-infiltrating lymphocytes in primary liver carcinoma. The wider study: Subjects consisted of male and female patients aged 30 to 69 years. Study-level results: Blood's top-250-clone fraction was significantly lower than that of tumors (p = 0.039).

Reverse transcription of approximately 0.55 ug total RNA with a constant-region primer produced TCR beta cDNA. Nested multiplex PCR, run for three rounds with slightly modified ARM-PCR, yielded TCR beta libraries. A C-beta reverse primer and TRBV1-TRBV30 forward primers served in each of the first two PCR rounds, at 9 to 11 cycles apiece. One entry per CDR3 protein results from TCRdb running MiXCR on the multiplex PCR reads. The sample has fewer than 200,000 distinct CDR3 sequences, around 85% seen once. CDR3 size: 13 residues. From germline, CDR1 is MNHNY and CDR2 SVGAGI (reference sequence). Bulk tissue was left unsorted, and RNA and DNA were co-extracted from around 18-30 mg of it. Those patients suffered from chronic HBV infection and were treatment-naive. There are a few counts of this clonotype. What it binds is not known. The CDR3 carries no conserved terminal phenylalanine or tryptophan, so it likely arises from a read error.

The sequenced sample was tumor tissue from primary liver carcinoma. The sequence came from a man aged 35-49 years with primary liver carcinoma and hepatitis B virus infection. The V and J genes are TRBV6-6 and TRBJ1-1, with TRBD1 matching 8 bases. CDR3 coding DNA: TGTGCCAGTAGCACAGGGGGGACTACTGGAGCTTTCTTG. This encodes CASSTGGTTGAFL.